This T cell receptor beta chain was documented in a study of identical twins' blood T cells. In the study overall: Approximately twelve libraries, six alpha and six beta, gave approximately 48 million reads.

Reared together, all three twin pairs probably met the same infectious agents and vaccines. In its sample, this clonotype was seen many times. A previously described protocol, modified, built RNA-based TCR cDNA libraries. Methods used by the authors: Each donor had about 95,000 to nearly 550,000 clonotypes. MiXCR was run by TCRdb on the 5' RACE reads, yielding one entry per CDR3 protein. The V and J calls and clone size come from TCRdb's table, not from the authors' own analysis. In the table there are roughly 340,000 distinct CDR3 sequences, around 30% of which are singletons. CDR1 MNHEY and CDR2 SVGAGI come from the germline V gene. The CDR3 has 15 amino acids. With V trimmed by 2 bases and J by 4 bases, 5 bases remained unmatched.

The receptor comes from a woman aged 18-55 years in good health. Input material: PBMCs. This chain uses TRBV6-5 with TRBJ1-1, with 9 bases fitting TRBD1. Here the CDR3 reads CASSYGTGGRTEAFF. The CDR3 bases are TGTGCCAGCAGTTACGGTACAGGGGGCCGCACTGAAGCTTTCTTT.